The following is a TCR beta chain sequence with its context. What it recognizes is unknown. The sample is drawn from a study of OX40 agonist ivuxolimab in advanced cancers. For the study at large: At approximately 83% male, the cohort had a mean age of 60 years, ranging from roughly 20 to 80.

At baseline, cycle 4 day 1, and cycle 7 day 1, blood was sampled. Libraries were prepared by immunoSEQ multiplex PCR; TCRdb keeps only in-frame clonotypes and omits some of them. The sample has 57,000 or so clones; roughly four fifths are singletons. Findings and limits, study-wide: Normalized expansion of T-cell clones was also low for some nonresponders.

The CDR3 consists of 14 residues. The V end was cut by 7 bases, the J end by 3 bases, with 13 bases between. Germline V gives CDR1 MNHNY, CDR2 SVGAGI (reference sequence). Here the sequenced sample was CD4+ or CD8+ T cells sorted from blood, taken in a trial of the OX40 agonist ivuxolimab. The sequence derives from an adult with an advanced solid tumor such as melanoma, head and neck, liver or kidney cancer. This rearrangement joins TRBV6-6 to TRBJ1-5; no clear D. The CDR3 DNA sequence: TGTGCCAGCACCCCGGACCGACTCAATCAGCCCCAGCATTTT. Translation gives CASTPDRLNQPQHF.